A selection of T cell receptor beta chains follows, all from one sample in a study of cytomegalovirus exposure and HLA in healthy donors. Produced via immunoSEQ multiplex PCR; TCRdb's table is partial and in-frame only. The repertoire holds about 130,000 clones, with roughly 71% as singletons. Sequencing used PBMCs. The receptors derive from a woman aged 45-59 years in good health and CMV-seropositive. Each CDR3 is given with its conserved first and last residue. D genes are given only for firm matches. Not every row has a clone size; where given, it reads once, few, many or a size class.

J gene,clone size,CDR3 length,D gene,V gene,CDR3 protein,CDR3 DNA
TRBJ1-1,once,15,NA,TRBV7-9,CASSPTAGAGTEAFF,TGTGCCAGCAGCCCCACCGCGGGGGCGGGCACTGAAGCTTTCTTT
TRBJ2-3,NA,16,TRBD1,TRBV4-2,CACSQGGDRGTDTQYF,TGTGCCTGCAGCCAAGGTGGGGACAGGGGCACAGATACGCAGTATTTT
TRBJ1-1,NA,13,NA,TRBV19,CASSITGAAEAFF,TGTGCCAGTAGTATAACTGGGGCCGCGGAAGCTTTCTTT
TRBJ2-5,NA,14,TRBD2,TRBV5-1,CASSLIAGKETQYF,TGCGCCAGCAGCTTGATAGCGGGAAAAGAGACCCAGTACTTC
TRBJ1-6,NA,15,TRBD1,TRBV16,CASNYVGQKDSPLHF,TGTGCCAGTAACTACGTGGGACAGAAGGATTCACCCCTCCACTTT
TRBJ2-2,NA,15,TRBD1,TRBV14,CASSQGQGFTGELFF,TGTGCCAGCAGCCAGGGACAGGGCTTCACCGGGGAGCTGTTTTTT
TRBJ1-4,few,14,TRBD1,TRBV6-5,CASSYRTGGEKLFF,TGTGCCAGCAGTTACCGGACAGGGGGTGAAAAACTGTTTTTT
TRBJ2-4,NA,16,TRBD2,TRBV7-6,CASSLSGGQAKNIQYF,TGTGCCAGCAGCTTATCGGGGGGGCAGGCCAAAAACATTCAGTACTTC
TRBJ2-7,few,14,NA,TRBV5-4,CASSPDRFQYEQYF,TGTGCCAGCAGCCCCGACAGGTTTCAATACGAGCAGTACTTC
TRBJ1-1,NA,16,NA,TRBV19,CASSPHRRFDTDGAFF,TGTGCCAGTAGTCCGCACAGACGGTTCGACACTGATGGAGCTTTCTTT
TRBJ2-7,NA,14,NA,TRBV7-2,CASSPRPSSYEQYF,TGTGCCAGCAGCCCCCGTCCGAGCTCCTACGAGCAGTACTTC
TRBJ1-1,NA,13,NA,TRBV29-1,CSVSAILPPEAFF,TGCAGCGTGAGTGCCATACTCCCCCCTGAAGCTTTCTTT
TRBJ2-7,once,15,NA,TRBV18,CASSPFPTAGYEQYF,TGTGCCAGCTCACCATTCCCGACAGCGGGCTACGAGCAGTACTTC
TRBJ2-2,NA,16,TRBD1,TRBV18,CASSPPQTGVTGELFF,TGTGCCAGCTCACCACCGCAGACAGGGGTCACCGGGGAGCTGTTTTTT
TRBJ2-3,NA,14,TRBD1,TRBV19,CASRDRVGADTQYF,TGTGCCAGTAGGGACAGGGTGGGCGCAGATACGCAGTATTTT
TRBJ2-3,once,15,NA,TRBV13,CASSPSEWAPDTQYF,TGTGCCAGCAGCCCGTCAGAATGGGCCCCAGATACGCAGTATTTT
TRBJ1-4,few,14,NA,TRBV6-1,CASTSSGTNEKLFF,TGTGCCAGCACTAGTTCAGGGACAAATGAAAAACTGTTTTTT
TRBJ1-6,many,13,NA,TRBV7-9,CASSEIEDSPLHF,TGTGCCAGCAGCGAAATAGAGGATTCACCCCTCCACTTT
TRBJ1-1,NA,15,TRBD1,TRBV5-1,CASSWGQGMNTEAFF,TGCGCCAGCAGCTGGGGACAGGGGATGAACACTGAAGCTTTCTTT
TRBJ1-1,NA,13,NA,TRBV5-1,CASSWDMNTEAFF,TGCGCCAGCAGCTGGGACATGAACACTGAAGCTTTCTTT
TRBJ2-2,NA,15,NA,TRBV6-6,CASSGPGGGTGELFF,TGTGCCAGCAGTGGCCCCGGGGGAGGCACCGGGGAGCTGTTTTTT
TRBJ1-6,NA,15,NA,TRBV5-8,CASRPQQGRNSPLHF,TGTGCCAGCAGACCCCAACAGGGTCGGAATTCACCCCTCCACTTT
TRBJ2-2,NA,14,NA,TRBV7-2,CASSVNQGAGELFF,TGTGCCAGCAGTGTTAACCAGGGTGCCGGGGAGCTGTTTTTT
TRBJ2-5,NA,16,TRBD2,TRBV7-2,CASSLIPAGGPETQYF,TGTGCCAGCAGCTTAATTCCAGCGGGGGGCCCGGAGACCCAGTACTTC
TRBJ1-4,few,15,TRBD1,TRBV12-5,CASGLGRDRREKLFF,TGTGCTAGTGGTTTGGGCCGGGACAGGCGAGAAAAACTGTTTTTT
TRBJ2-1,once,13,NA,TRBV13,CTSSLGRAYEQFF,TGTACCAGCAGCTTAGGCAGGGCCTATGAGCAGTTCTTC
TRBJ2-5,NA,17,NA,TRBV7-9,CASSLVPLAVVEETQYF,TGTGCCAGCAGCTTAGTCCCCCTAGCAGTGGTTGAAGAGACCCAGTACTTC
TRBJ1-2,NA,15,NA,TRBV7-8,CASSLSSSQGGGYTF,TGTGCCAGCAGCTTATCCTCTTCGCAGGGAGGTGGCTACACCTTC
TRBJ1-6,NA,15,NA,TRBV7-2,CASSFRRQSNSPLHF,TGTGCCAGCAGCTTTCGCAGACAGAGTAATTCACCCCTCCACTTT
TRBJ2-3,NA,13,NA,TRBV10-3,CAIRLEGADTQYF,TGTGCCATCCGGCTAGAAGGCGCAGATACGCAGTATTTT
TRBJ2-3,NA,17,NA,TRBV4-3,CASSQDVTSWAGDTQYF,TGCGCCAGCAGCCAAGATGTCACTAGCTGGGCGGGAGATACGCAGTATTTT
TRBJ1-5,NA,13,NA,TRBV21-1,CASPYGIYQPQHF,TGTGCCAGCCCCTACGGGATCTATCAGCCCCAGCATTTT
TRBJ1-1,NA,13,TRBD1,TRBV27,CASSLKGATEAFF,TGTGCCAGCAGTCTAAAGGGGGCCACTGAAGCTTTCTTT
TRBJ1-3,once,17,NA,TRBV19,CASTPLGQRPSGNTIYF,TGTGCCAGTACCCCACTGGGTCAGAGGCCCTCTGGAAACACCATATATTTT
TRBJ1-5,NA,14,NA,TRBV15,CATSSDGQYQPQHF,TGTGCCACCAGCAGTGATGGACAGTATCAGCCCCAGCATTTT
TRBJ1-5,NA,14,NA,TRBV2,CASSEWAGDQPQHF,TGTGCCAGCAGTGAATGGGCAGGGGATCAGCCCCAGCATTTT